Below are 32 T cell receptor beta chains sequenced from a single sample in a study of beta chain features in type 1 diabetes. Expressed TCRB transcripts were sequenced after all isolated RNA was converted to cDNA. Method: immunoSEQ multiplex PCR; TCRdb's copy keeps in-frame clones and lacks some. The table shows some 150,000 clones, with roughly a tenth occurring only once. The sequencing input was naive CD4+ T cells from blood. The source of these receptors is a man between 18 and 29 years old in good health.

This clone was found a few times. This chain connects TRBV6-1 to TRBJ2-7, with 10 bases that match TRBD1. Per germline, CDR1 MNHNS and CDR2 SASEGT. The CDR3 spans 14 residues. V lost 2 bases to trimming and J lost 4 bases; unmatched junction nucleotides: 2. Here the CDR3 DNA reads TGTGCCAGCAGTGAATGGGACAGGGGATACGAGCAGTACTTC. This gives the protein CASSEWDRGYEQYF.

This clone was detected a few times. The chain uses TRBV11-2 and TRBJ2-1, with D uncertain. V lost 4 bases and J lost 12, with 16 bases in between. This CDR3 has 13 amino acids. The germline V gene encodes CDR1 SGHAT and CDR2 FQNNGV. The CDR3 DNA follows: TGTGCCAGCAGCTCCTTCACAGCCAACGGGCAGTTCTTC. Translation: CASSSFTANGQFF.

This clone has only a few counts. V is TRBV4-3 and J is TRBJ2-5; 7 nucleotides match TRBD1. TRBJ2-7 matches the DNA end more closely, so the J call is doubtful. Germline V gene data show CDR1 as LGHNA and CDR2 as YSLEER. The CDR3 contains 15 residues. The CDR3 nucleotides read TGCGCCAGCAGCCAAGGACAGGGATCACCCTACGAGCAGTACTTC. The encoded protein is CASSQGQGSPYEQYF.

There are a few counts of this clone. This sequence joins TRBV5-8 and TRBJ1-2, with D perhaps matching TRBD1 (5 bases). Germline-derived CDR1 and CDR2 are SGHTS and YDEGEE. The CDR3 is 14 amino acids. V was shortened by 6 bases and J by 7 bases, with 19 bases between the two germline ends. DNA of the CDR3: TGTGCCAGCACCCCTAGTGGCAGGGTCTTTGGCTACACCTTC. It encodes CASTPSGRVFGYTF. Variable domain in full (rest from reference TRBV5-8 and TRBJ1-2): EAGVTQSPTHLIKTRGQQATLRCSPISGHTSVYWYQQALGLGLQFLLWYDEGEERNRGNFPPRFSGRQFPNYSSELNVNALELEDSALYLCASTPSGRVFGYTFGSGTRLTVV.

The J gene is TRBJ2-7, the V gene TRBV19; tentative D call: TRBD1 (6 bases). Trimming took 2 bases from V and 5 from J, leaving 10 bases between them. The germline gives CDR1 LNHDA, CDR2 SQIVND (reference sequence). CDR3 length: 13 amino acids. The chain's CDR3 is CASSILRGDEQYF. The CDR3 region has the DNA TGTGCCAGTAGTATACTCAGGGGCGACGAGCAGTACTTC.

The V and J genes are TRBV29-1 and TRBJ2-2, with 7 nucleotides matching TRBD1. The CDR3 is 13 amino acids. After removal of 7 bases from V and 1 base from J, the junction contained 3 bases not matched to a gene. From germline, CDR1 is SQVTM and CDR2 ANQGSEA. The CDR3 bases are TGCAGCGCCTGGACAGGGAACACCGGGGAGCTGTTTTTT. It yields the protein CSAWTGNTGELFF.

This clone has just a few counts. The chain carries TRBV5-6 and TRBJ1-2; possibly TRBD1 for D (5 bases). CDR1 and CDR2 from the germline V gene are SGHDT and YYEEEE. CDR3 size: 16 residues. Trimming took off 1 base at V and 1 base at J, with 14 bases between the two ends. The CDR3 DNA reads TGTGCCAGCAGCTTGTCCCAGGACATCTATAACTATGGCTACACCTTC. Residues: CASSLSQDIYNYGYTF. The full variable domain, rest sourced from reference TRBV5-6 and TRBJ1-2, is DAGVTQSPTHLIKTRGQQVTLRCSPKSGHDTVSWYQQALGQGPQFIFQYYEEEERQRGNFPDRFSGHQFPNYSSELNVNALLLGDSALYLCASSLSQDIYNYGYTFGSGTRLTVV.

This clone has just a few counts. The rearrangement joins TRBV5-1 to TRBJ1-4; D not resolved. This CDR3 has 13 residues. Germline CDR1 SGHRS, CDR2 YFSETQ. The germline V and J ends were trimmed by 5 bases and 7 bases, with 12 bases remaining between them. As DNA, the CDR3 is TGCGCCAGCAGACCAGCGGCGGGTGAAAAACTGTTTTTT. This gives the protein CASRPAAGEKLFF.

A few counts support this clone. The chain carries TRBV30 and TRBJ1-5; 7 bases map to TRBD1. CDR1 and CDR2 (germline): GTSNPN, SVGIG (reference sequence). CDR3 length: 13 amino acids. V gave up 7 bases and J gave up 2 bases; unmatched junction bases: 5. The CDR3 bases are TGTGCCTTGAACCAGGGGGGCAATCAGCCCCAGCATTTT. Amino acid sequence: CALNQGGNQPQHF.

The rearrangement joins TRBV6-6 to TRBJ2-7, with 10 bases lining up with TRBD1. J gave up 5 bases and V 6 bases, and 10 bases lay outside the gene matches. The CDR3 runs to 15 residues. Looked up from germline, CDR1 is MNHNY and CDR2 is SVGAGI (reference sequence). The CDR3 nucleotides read TGTGCCAGCAGCAAACGTGCCGGGACAGGGGACGAGCAGTACTTC. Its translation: CASSKRAGTGDEQYF.

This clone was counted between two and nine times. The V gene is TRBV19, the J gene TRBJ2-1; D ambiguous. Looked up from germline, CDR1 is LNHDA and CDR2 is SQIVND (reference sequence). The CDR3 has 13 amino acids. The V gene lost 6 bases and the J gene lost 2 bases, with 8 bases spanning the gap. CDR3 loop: CASRTTPYNEQFF. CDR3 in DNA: TGTGCCAGTAGAACGACACCCTACAATGAGCAGTTCTTC. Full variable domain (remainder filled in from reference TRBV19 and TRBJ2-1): DGGITQSPKYLFRKEGQNVTLSCEQNLNHDAMYWYRQDPGQGLRLIYYSQIVNDFQKGDIAEGYSVSREKKESFPLTVTSAQKNPTAFYLCASRTTPYNEQFFGPGTRLTVL.

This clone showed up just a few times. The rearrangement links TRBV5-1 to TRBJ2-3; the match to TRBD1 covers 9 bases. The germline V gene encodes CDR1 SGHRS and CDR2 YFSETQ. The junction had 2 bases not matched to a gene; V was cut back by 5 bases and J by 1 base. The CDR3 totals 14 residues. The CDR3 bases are TGCGCCAGCAGTTGGGACAGGGGCACAGATACGCAGTATTTT. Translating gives CASSWDRGTDTQYF. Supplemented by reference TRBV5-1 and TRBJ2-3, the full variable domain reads KAGVTQTPRYLIKTRGQQVTLSCSPISGHRSVSWYQQTPGQGLQFLFEYFSETQRNKGNFPGRFSGRQFSNSRSEMNVSTLELGDSALYLCASSWDRGTDTQYFGPGTRLTVL.

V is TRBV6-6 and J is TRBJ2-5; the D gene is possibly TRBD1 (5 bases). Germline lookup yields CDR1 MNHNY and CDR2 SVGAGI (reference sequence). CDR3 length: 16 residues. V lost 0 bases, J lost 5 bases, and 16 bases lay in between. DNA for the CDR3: TGTGCCAGCAGTTACTCGAATGGCAGGGCTCAGGAGACCCAGTACTTC. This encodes CASSYSNGRAQETQYF.

CDR3 sequence (DNA): TGTGCCAGCTCACGACAGGGGAACGAAAAACTGTTTTTT. It encodes CASSRQGNEKLFF. The chain joins TRBV18 to TRBJ1-4; 8 bases fit TRBD1. CDR3 length: 13 residues. Trimming took 4 bases from V and 8 from J; bases not matched to a gene: 3. CDR1 and CDR2 (germline): KGHSH, LQKENI.

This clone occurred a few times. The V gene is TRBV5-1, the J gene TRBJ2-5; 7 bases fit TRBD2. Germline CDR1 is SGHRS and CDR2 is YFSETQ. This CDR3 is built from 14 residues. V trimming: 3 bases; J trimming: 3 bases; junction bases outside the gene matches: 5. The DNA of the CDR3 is TGCGCCAGCAGCTCCGGGACTACTAAAGAGACCCAGTACTTC. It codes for CASSSGTTKETQYF.

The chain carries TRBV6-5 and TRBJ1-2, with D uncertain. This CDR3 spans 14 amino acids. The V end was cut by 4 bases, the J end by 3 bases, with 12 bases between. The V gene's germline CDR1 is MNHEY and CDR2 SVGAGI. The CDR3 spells CASSSRTRDYGYTF. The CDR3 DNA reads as TGTGCCAGCAGTTCTCGGACGAGGGACTATGGCTACACCTTC.

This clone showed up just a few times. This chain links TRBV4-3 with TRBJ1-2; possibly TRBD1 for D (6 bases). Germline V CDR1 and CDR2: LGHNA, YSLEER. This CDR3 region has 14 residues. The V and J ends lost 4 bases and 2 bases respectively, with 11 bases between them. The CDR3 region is CASSLRTGNYGYTF. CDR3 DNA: TGCGCCAGCAGCCTACGAACAGGGAACTATGGCTACACCTTC.

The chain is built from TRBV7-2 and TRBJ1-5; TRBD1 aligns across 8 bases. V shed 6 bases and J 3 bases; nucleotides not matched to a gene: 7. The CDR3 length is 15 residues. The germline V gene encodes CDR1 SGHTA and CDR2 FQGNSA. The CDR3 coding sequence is TGTGCCAGCAGTCCAACCAGGGGGCTCAATCAGCCCCAGCATTTT. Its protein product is CASSPTRGLNQPQHF.

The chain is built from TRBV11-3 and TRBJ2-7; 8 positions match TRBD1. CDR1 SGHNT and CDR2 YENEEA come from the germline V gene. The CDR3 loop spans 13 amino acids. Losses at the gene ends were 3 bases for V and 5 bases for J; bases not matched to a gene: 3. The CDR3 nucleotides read TGTGCCAGCAGCTTCACAGGGGGAAACGAGCAGTACTTC. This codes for CASSFTGGNEQYF.

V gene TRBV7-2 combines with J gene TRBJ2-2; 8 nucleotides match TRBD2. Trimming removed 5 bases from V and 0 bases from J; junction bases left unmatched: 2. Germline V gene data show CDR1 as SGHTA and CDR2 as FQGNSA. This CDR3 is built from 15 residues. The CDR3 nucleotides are TGTGCCAGCAGCCCGGGGGGGTCGAACACCGGGGAGCTGTTTTTT. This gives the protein CASSPGGSNTGELFF.

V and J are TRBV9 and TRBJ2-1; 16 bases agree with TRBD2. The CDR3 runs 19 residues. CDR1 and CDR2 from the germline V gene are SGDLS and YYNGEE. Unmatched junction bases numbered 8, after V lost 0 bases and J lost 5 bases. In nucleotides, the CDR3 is TGTGCCAGCAGCGTAGGTCCCGGGACTAGCGGGGGGGTACACAATGAGCAGTTCTTC. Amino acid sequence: CASSVGPGTSGGVHNEQFF.

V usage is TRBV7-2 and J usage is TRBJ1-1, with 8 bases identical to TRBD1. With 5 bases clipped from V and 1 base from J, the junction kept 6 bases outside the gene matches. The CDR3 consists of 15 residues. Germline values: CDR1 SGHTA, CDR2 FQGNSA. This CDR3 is CASSAPDRGNTEAFF. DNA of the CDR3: TGTGCCAGCAGCGCCCCCGACAGGGGGAACACTGAAGCTTTCTTT.

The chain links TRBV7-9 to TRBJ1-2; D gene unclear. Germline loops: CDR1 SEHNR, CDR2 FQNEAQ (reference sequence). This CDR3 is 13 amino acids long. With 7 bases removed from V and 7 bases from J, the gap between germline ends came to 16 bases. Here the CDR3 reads CASTYFERPGYTF. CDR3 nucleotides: TGTGCCAGCACCTACTTCGAGAGGCCTGGCTACACCTTC.

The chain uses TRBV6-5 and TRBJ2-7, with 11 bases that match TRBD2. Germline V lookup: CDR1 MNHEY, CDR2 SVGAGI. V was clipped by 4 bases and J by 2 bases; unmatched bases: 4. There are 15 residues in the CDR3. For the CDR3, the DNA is TGTGCCAGCAGTTTCCTGACTAGCGGGGCCTACGAGCAGTACTTC. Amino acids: CASSFLTSGAYEQYF.

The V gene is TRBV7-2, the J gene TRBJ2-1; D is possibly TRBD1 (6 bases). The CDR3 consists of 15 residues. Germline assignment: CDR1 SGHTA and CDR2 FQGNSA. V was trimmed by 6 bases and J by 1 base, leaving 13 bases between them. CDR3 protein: CASRSEGGSYNEQFF. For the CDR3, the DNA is TGTGCCAGCAGATCGGAAGGGGGATCCTACAATGAGCAGTTCTTC.

CDR3 sequence reads: CASSTDRGADTQYF. As DNA, the CDR3 is TGTGCCAGCAGCACAGACAGGGGCGCAGATACGCAGTATTTT. The rearrangement links TRBV7-9 to TRBJ2-3, with 8 bases identical to TRBD1. This CDR3 has 14 residues. In germline, CDR1 is SEHNR, CDR2 FQNEAQ (reference sequence). Germline trimming cut 5 bases from V and 4 bases from J; bases unmatched to any gene: 5.

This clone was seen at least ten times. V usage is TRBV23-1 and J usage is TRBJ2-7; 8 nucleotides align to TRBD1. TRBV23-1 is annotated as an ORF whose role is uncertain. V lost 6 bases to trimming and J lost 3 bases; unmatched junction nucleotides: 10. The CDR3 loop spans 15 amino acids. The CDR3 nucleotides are TGCGCCAGCAGCCCGTCAGGGGGCGCGATCTACGAGCAGTACTTC. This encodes CASSPSGGAIYEQYF.

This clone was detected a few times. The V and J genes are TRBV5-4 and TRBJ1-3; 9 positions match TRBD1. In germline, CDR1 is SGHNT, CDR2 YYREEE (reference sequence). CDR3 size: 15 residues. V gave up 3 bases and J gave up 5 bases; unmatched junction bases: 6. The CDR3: CASSWEGQGRNTIYF. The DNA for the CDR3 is TGTGCCAGCAGCTGGGAGGGACAGGGTCGAAACACCATATATTTT.

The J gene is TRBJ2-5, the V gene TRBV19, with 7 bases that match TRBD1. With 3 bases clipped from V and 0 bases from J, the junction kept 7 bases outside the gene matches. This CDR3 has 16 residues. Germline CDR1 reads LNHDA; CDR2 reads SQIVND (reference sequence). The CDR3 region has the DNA TGTGCCAGTAGTATGATACAAGGGACAGACCAAGAGACCCAGTACTTC. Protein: CASSMIQGTDQETQYF.

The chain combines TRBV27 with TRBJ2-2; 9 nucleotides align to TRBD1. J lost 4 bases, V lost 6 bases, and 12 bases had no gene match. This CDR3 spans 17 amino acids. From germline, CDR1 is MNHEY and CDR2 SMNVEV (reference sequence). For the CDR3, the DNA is TGTGCCAGCAGACCGAGCTACAGGGGGCTCGGCACCGGGGAGCTGTTTTTT. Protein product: CASRPSYRGLGTGELFF.

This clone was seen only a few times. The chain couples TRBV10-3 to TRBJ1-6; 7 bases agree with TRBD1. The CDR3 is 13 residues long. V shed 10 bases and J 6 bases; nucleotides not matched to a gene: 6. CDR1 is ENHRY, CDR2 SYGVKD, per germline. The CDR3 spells CATRTGGNSPLHF. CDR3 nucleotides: TGTGCCACCCGGACAGGAGGTAATTCACCCCTCCACTTT.

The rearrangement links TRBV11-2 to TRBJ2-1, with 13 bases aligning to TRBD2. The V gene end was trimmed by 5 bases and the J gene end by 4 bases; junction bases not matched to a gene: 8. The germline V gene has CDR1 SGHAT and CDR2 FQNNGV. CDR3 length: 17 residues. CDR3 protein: CASSPLAGGSEYNEQFF. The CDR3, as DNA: TGTGCCAGCAGCCCACTAGCGGGGGGGAGTGAATACAATGAGCAGTTCTTC.